This record looks at one T cell receptor (beta chain) sequence and its context. This clone was seen a single time. It lacks a known antigen. No base-level quality is on record; no much larger clone is a single base apart. The library relied on the immunoSEQ multiplex PCR assay. The table was pulled from immuneACCESS by TCRdb, which kept in-frame rearrangements only. Such tables lose some clones; where checked, under half of the loss comes from unresolved V genes, and the rest has no known cause. The sample data list around 100,000 clones, and roughly 88% of these were observed just once. 14% of the sample is held by the ten biggest clonotypes. The data derive from a study of control samples from healthy donors and cancer patients (TCRdb year 2020). Source material: blood. The receptor comes from a young man in good health.

The bases read TGTGCCAGCAGCACTAGGGACAGACAACCAACAGATACGCAGTATTTT. It translates to CASSTRDRQPTDTQYF. The rearranged segments are TRBV3-1 (or the pseudogene TRBV3-2) and TRBJ2-3, with 7 bases in between that match TRBD1. As encoded in the germline V gene (reference sequence), CDR1 is LGHDT while CDR2 is YNNKEL. The CDR3 measures 16 amino acids from cysteine to phenylalanine. The read is trimmed to its CDR3 DNA, 48 bases read in frame from base 1. Here V drops 5 bases and J drops 3 bases, and the junction holds 11 bases not matched to any gene.